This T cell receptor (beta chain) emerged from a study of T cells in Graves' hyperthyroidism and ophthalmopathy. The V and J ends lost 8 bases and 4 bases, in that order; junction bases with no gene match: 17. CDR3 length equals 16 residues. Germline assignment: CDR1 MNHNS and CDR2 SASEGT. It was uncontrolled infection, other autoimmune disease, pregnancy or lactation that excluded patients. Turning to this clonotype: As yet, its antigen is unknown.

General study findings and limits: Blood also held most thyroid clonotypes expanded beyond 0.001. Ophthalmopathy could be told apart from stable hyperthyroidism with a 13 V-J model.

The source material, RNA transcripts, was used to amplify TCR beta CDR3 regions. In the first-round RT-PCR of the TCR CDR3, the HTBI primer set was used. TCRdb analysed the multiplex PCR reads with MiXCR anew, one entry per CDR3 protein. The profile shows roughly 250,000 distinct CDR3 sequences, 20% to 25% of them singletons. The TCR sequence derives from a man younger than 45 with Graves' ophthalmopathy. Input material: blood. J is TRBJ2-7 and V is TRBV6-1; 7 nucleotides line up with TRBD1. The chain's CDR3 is CASASPGQTTPYEQYF. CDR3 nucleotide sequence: TGTGCCAGCGCCTCCCCGGGACAGACCACCCCGTACGAGCAGTACTTC.